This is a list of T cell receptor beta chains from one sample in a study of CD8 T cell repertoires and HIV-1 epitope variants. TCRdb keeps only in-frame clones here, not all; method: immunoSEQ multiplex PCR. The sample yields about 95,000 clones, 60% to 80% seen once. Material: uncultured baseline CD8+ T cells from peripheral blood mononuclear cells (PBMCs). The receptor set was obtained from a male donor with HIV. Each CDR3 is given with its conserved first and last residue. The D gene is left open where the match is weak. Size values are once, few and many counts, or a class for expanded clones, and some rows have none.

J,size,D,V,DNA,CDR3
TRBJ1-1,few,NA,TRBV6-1,TGTGCCAGCAGTGAAAGGCGGAACACTGAAGCTTTCTTT,CASSERRNTEAFF
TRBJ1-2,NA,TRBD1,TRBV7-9,TGTGCCAGCAGCTCCGGCCTGGGACAGGGTGAATCCTATGGCTACACCTTC,CASSSGLGQGESYGYTF
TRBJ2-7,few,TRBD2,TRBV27,TGTGCCAGCAGTTCGCTAGCGGGAGGCTACGAGCAGTACTTC,CASSSLAGGYEQYF
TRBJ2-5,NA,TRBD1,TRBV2,TGTGCCAGCAGGGAACAGGGGGCGCGGGAGACCCAGTACTTC,CASREQGARETQYF
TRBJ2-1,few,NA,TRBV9,TGTGCCAGCAGCGTAGGTGGAGGGGCGAGCTCCTACAATGAGCAGTTCTTC,CASSVGGGASSYNEQFF
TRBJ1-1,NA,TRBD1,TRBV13,TGTGCCAGCAGCTTAGGGGGGGGACAGGGCTTCACTGAAGCTTTCTTT,CASSLGGGQGFTEAFF
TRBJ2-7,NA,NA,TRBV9,TGTGCCAGCAGCGTAGATGGGGGTGCTAGCTCCTACGAGCAGTACTTC,CASSVDGGASSYEQYF
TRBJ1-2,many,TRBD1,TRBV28,TGTGCCAGCGGGTCGGGACAGGGTGGCTATGGCTACACCTTC,CASGSGQGGYGYTF
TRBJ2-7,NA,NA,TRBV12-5,TGTGCTAGGAGCTCCGGGACGCCGGGCGAGGCTAACGAGCAGTACTTC,CARSSGTPGEANEQYF
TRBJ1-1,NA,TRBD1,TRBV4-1,TGCGCCAGCAGCCAAGGACAGGGGGGCAACACTGAAGCTTTCTTT,CASSQGQGGNTEAFF
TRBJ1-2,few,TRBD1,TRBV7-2,TGTGCCAGCAGCTTAGGGGCAGGGGGTAGTAGTGGCTACACCTTC,CASSLGAGGSSGYTF
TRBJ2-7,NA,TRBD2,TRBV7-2,TGTGCCAGCAGCCCTATCTTTCGGACTAGCTACGAGCAGTACTTC,CASSPIFRTSYEQYF
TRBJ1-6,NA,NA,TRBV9,TGTGCCAGCAGCGCCACAGGAGCCAATTCACCCCTCCACTTT,CASSATGANSPLHF
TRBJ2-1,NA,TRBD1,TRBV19,TGTGCCAGTACGACCGGGACAGGGGCGGTTGGCTACAATGAGCAGTTCTTC,CASTTGTGAVGYNEQFF
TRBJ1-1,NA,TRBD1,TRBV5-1,TGCGCCAGCAGTTGGGGAGGGGGCGGCACTGAAGCTTTCTTT,CASSWGGGGTEAFF
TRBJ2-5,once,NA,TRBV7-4,TGTGCCAGCAGCTCCTGGGACTTTCAAGAGACCCAGTACTTC,CASSSWDFQETQYF
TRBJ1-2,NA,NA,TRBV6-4,TGTGCCAGCAGTGACCGTAGGGCAGAAGCTAACTATGGCTACACCTTC,CASSDRRAEANYGYTF
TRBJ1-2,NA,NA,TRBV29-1,TGCAGCGTTAGCCCGCCAGAAGGGGGACGTATAGGCTACACCTTC,CSVSPPEGGRIGYTF
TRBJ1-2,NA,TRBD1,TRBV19,TGTGCCAGTAGTGGCTCCGGGACAGGGGGCCGCGGCTACACCTTC,CASSGSGTGGRGYTF
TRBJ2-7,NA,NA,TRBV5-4,TGTGCCAGCAGCTTGATCGGGCAGGGCTACGAGCAGTACTTC,CASSLIGQGYEQYF
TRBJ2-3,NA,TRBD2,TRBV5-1,TGCGCCAGCAGCCCCGGACTAGCGGGAGGTCCAGATACGCAGTATTTT,CASSPGLAGGPDTQYF
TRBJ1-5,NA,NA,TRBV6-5,TGTGCCAGCAGTTACTCCGCAGGGCAGCCCCAGCATTTT,CASSYSAGQPQHF
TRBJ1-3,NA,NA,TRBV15,TGTGCCACCAGCAGAGCCCTCTCTGGAAACACCATATATTTT,CATSRALSGNTIYF
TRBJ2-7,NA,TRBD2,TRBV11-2,TGTGCCAGCAGCTACCTAGCGGGAGTGGGCGAGCAGTACTTC,CASSYLAGVGEQYF
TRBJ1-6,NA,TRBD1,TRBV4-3,TGCGCCAGCAGCCACTTTAGGACAGGGGGCATTTCACCCCTCCACTTT,CASSHFRTGGISPLHF
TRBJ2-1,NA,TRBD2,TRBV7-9,TGTGCCAGCAGCCCGATCACCCCTCTAGCGGGGGGTTACAATGAGCAGTTCTTC,CASSPITPLAGGYNEQFF
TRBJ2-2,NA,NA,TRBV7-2,TGTGCCAGCAGGCAGTGGGACCGTACCGGGGAGCTGTTTTTT,CASRQWDRTGELFF
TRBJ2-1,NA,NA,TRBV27,TGTGCCAGCAGCATTAACCAGGGAGTAGGGGATGAGCAGTTCTTC,CASSINQGVGDEQFF
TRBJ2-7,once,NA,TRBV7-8,TGTGCCAGCAGCTTATCGGGGGAATACGAGCAGTACTTC,CASSLSGEYEQYF
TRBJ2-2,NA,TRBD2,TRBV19,TGTGCCAGTAGCCCTTTGGGAGGGACGGCCGGGGAGCTGTTTTTT,CASSPLGGTAGELFF
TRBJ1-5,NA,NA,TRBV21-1,TGTGCCAGCAGCATTCTCGGACAGGGGTATTCCCACAATCAGCCCCAGCATTTT,CASSILGQGYSHNQPQHF
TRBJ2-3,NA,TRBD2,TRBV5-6,TGTGCCAGCAGCTTGGAACTAGCGGGAAGGGCAGATACGCAGTATTTT,CASSLELAGRADTQYF
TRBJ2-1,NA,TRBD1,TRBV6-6,TGTGCCAGCAGTTACTTTGACAGGGACAATGAGCAGTTCTTC,CASSYFDRDNEQFF
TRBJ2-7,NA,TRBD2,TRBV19,TGTGCCAGTAGTAAGGGACTAGCGGGAGAGTCCTACGAGCAGTACTTC,CASSKGLAGESYEQYF
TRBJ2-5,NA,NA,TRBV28,TGTGCCAGCAGTCCGACGGGGGATCGAGAGACCCAGTACTTC,CASSPTGDRETQYF
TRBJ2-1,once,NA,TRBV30,TGTGCCTGGAGTGCCCTTTGGGGGGCCCGGGGCTCCTACAATGAGCAGTTCTTC,CAWSALWGARGSYNEQFF
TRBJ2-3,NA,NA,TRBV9,TGTGCCAGCAGCGTATTACCCTATGATACGCAGTATTTT,CASSVLPYDTQYF
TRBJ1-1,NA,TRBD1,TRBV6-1,TGTGCCAGCAGTGCCACAGGGGGGAACACTGAAGCTTTCTTT,CASSATGGNTEAFF
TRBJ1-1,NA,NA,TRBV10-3,TGTGCCATCAGTGTAACAGCAGGACTGAACACTGAAGCTTTCTTT,CAISVTAGLNTEAFF
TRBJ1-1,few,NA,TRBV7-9,TGTGCCAGCAGCCCCCGCGGTAATGAAGCTTTCTTT,CASSPRGNEAFF
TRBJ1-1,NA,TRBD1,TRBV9,TGTGCCAGCAGTGACCACAGGGGGAACACTGAAGCTTTCTTT,CASSDHRGNTEAFF
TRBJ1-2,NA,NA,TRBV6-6,TGTGCCAGCACTCCCTTAAGGACGGAAATATGGAATGGCTACACCTTC,CASTPLRTEIWNGYTF
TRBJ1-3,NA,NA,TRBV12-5,TGTGCTAGTGGAGATCCACAGGGAGTCACCATATATTTT,CASGDPQGVTIYF
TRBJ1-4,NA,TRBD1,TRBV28,TGTGCCAGCAGTTTGGCGACAGGGAGTGAAAAACTGTTTTTT,CASSLATGSEKLFF
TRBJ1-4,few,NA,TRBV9,TGTGCCAGCAGCGCGACAGGAGAGGAAAAACTGTTTTTT,CASSATGEEKLFF
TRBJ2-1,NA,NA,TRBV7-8,TGTGCCAGCAGCTTAGGTAAACGAAGTGAGCAGTTCTTC,CASSLGKRSEQFF
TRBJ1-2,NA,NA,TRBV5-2,TGCGCCAGCAGCCAAGATCCCCCAGACTTGGACTATGGCTACACCTTC,CASSQDPPDLDYGYTF
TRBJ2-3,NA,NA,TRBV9,TGTGCCAGCAGCGTAGGTATGGGTTCGGGGAGCACAGATACGCAGTATTTT,CASSVGMGSGSTDTQYF